This T cell receptor (beta chain) was obtained from a study of molecular identifiers for immune sequencing clone quantification. Whole-study findings and limits: A single cell's spiked Jurkat TCR RNA was reportedly detectable among under 1.1 million naive cells. Whereas naive cells kept under 1% of molecules in clones above 20 RNA copies, such clones held over 97% in effectors.

Germline V gene data show CDR1 as PRHDT and CDR2 as FYEKMQ (reference sequence). The V segment lost 0 bases and the J segment 5 bases; nucleotides outside the gene matches: 6. This CDR3 is built from 15 residues. This clonotype was seen a handful of times. What it binds is unknown. The sorting of naive CD8 T cells used the CD8+CD4-CCR7+CD45RA+ phenotype. MiXCR, applied by TCRdb to the PCR reads, yields one record per CDR3 protein. Of about 510,000 distinct CDR3 sequences detected, 25% appear once; the ten largest clones hold just over 0.75%. This TCR derives from a human donor in good health. Some libraries in this study had Jurkat cell RNA spiked in. Sequences were obtained from naive CD8+ T cells from blood, with Jurkat cell RNA spiked in. As to subset: FACS-sorted CD8+CD4-CCR7+CD45RA+ naive T cells. This rearrangement joins TRBV13 to TRBJ1-2; 7 nucleotides match TRBD1. The CDR3 spells CASSLGRDRAYGYTF. In DNA, the CDR3 is TGTGCCAGCAGCTTAGGCCGGGACAGAGCTTATGGCTACACCTTC.